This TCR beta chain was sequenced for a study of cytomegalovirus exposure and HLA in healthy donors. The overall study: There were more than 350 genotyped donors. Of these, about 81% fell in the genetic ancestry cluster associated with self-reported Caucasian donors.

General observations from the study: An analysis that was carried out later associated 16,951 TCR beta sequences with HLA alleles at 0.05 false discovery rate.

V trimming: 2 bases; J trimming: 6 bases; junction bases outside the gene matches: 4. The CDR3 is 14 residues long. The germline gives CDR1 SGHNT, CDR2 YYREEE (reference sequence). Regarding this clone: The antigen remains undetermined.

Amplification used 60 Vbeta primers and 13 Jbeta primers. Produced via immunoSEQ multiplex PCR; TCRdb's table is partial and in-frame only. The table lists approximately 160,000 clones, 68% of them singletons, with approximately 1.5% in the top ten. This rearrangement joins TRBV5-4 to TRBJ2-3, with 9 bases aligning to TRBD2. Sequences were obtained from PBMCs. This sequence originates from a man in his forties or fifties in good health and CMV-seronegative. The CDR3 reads CASSLRLAGDTQYF. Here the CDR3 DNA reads TGTGCCAGCAGCTTAAGGCTAGCGGGGGATACGCAGTATTTT.